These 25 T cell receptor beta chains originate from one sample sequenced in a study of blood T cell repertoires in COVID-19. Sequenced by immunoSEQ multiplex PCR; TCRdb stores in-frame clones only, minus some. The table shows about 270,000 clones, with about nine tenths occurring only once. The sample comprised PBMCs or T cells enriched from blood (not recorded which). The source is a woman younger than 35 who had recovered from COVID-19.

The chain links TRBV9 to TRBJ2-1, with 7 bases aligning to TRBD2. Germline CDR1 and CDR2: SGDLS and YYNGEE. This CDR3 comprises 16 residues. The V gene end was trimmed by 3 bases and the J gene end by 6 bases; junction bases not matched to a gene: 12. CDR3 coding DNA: TGTGCCAGCAGCGACCCCTCGGCGGGAGCAGGCAATGAGCAGTTCTTC. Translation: CASSDPSAGAGNEQFF.

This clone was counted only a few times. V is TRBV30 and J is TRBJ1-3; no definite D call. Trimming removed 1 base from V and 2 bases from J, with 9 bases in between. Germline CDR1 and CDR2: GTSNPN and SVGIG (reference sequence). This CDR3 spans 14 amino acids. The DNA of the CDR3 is TGTGCCTGGAGTGAAGAGTCCGCTGGAAACACCATATATTTT. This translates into CAWSEESAGNTIYF.

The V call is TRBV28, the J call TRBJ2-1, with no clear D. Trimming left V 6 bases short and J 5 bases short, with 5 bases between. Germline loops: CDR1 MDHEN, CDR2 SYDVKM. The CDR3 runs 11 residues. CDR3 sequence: CASSYDNEQFF. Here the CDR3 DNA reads TGTGCCAGCAGCTATGACAATGAGCAGTTCTTC. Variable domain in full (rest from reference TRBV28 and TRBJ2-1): DVKVTQSSRYLVKRTGEKVFLECVQDMDHENMFWYRQDPGLGLRLIYFSYDVKMKEKGDIPEGYSVSREKKERFSLILESASTNQTSMYLCASSYDNEQFFGPGTRLTVL.

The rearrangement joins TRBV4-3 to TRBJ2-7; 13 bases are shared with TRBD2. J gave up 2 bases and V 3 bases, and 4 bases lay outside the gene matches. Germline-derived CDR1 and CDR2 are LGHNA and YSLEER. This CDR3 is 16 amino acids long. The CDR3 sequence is CASSQVLAGGTYEQYF. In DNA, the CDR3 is TGCGCCAGCAGCCAGGTACTAGCGGGGGGGACCTACGAGCAGTACTTC.

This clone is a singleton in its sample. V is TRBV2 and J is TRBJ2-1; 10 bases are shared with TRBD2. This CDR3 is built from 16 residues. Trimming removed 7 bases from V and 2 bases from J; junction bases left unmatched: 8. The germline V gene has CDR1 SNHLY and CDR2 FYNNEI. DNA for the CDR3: TGTGCCAGCACCCAAGCGGGGGGGGGCGCCTACAATGAGCAGTTCTTC. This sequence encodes CASTQAGGGAYNEQFF.

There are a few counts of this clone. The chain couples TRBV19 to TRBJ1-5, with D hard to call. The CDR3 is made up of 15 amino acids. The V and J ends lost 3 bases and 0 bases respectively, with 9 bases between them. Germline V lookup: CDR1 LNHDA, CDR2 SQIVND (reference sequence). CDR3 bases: TGTGCCAGTAGTATTTTCTTGTATAGCAATCAGCCCCAGCATTTT. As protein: CASSIFLYSNQPQHF. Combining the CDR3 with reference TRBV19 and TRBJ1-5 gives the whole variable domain DGGITQSPKYLFRKEGQNVTLSCEQNLNHDAMYWYRQDPGQGLRLIYYSQIVNDFQKGDIAEGYSVSREKKESFPLTVTSAQKNPTAFYLCASSIFLYSNQPQHFGDGTRLSIL.

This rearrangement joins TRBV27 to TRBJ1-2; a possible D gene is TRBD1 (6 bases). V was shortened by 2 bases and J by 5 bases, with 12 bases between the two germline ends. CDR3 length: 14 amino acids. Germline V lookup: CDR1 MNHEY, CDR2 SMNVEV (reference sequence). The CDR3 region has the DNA TGTGCCAGCAGTTTAACGACAGGAGCATATGGCTACACCTTC. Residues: CASSLTTGAYGYTF.

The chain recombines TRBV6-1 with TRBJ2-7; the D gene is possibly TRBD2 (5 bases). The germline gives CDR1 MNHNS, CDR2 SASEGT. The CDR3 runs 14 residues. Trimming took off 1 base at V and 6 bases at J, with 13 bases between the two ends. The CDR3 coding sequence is TGTGCCAGCAGTGAAGAGGTCCTGGGGAGCGAGCAGTACTTC. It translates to CASSEEVLGSEQYF.

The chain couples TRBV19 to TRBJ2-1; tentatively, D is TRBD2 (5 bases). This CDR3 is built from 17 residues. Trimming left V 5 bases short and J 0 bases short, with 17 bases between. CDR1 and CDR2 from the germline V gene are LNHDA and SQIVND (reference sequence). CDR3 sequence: CASSARGSTNSYNEQFF. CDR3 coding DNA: TGTGCCAGTAGTGCCCGGGGAAGCACAAACTCCTACAATGAGCAGTTCTTC.

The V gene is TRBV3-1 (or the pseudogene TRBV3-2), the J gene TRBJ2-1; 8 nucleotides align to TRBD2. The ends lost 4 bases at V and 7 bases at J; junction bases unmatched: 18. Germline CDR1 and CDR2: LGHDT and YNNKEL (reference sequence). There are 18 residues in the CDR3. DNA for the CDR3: TGTGCCAGCAGCCCATCCTTAGCGGGGCCCCGATATCCTAATGAGCAGTTCTTC. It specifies CASSPSLAGPRYPNEQFF.

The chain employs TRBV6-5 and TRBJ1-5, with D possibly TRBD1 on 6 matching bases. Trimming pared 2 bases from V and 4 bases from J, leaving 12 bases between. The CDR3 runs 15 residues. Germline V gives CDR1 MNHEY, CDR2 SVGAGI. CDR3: CASSYRAGENQPQHF. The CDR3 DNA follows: TGTGCCAGCAGTTACCGCGCAGGGGAGAATCAGCCCCAGCATTTT.

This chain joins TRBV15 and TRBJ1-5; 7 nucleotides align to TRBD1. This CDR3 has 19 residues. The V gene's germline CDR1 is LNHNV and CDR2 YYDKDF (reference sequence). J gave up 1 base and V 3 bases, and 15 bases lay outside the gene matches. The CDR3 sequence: CATSRASNYRGWSNQPQHF. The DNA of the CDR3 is TGTGCCACCAGCAGGGCTTCCAACTACAGGGGATGGAGCAATCAGCCCCAGCATTTT. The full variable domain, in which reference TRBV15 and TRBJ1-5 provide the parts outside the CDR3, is DAMVIQNPRYQVTQFGKPVTLSCSQTLNHNVMYWYQQKSSQAPKLLFHYYDKDFNNEADTPDNFQSRRPNTSFCFLDIRSPGLGDTAMYLCATSRASNYRGWSNQPQHFGDGTRLSIL.

This chain's CDR3 is CASSRSGSYNSPLHF. CDR3 bases: TGTGCCAGCAGCCGCTCTGGCTCTTATAATTCACCCCTCCACTTT. The gene calls are TRBV5-6 and TRBJ1-6; D is undetermined. Per the germline V gene, CDR1 is SGHDT and CDR2 is YYEEEE. There are 15 residues in the CDR3. Trimming pared 4 bases from V and 4 bases from J, leaving 12 bases between.

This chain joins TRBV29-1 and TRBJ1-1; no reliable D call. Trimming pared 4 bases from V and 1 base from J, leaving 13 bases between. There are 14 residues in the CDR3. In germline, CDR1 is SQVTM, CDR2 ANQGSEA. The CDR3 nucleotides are TGCAGCGTTGGATTTGAGCTCTCGAACACTGAAGCTTTCTTT. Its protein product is CSVGFELSNTEAFF.

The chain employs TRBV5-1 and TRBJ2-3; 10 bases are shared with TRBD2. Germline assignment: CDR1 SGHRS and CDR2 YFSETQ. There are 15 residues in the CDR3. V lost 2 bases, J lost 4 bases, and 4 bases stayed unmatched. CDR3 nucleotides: TGCGCCAGCAGCTTCGGACTAGCGGACGCAGATACGCAGTATTTT. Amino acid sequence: CASSFGLADADTQYF.

In DNA form, the CDR3 reads TGCGCCAGCAGTGAACAGTTTAATGAAAAACTGTTTTTT. Encoded protein: CASSEQFNEKLFF. V usage is TRBV10-2 and J usage is TRBJ1-4, with no clear D. Trimming pared 3 bases from V and 4 bases from J, leaving 6 bases between. Germline-derived CDR1 and CDR2 are WSHSY and SAAADI. This CDR3 has 13 amino acids.

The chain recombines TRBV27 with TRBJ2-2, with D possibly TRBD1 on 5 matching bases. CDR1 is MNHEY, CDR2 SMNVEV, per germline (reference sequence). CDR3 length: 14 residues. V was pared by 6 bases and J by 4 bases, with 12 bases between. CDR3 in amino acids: CASRPLGRTGELFF. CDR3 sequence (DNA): TGTGCCAGCAGACCTCTGGGGCGCACCGGGGAGCTGTTTTTT.

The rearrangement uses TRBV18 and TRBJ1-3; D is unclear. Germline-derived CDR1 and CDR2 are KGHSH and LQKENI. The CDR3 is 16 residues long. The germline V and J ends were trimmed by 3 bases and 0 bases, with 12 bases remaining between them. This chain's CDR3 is CASSPIGISSGNTIYF. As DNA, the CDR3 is TGTGCCAGCTCACCCATCGGGATCAGCTCTGGAAACACCATATATTTT.

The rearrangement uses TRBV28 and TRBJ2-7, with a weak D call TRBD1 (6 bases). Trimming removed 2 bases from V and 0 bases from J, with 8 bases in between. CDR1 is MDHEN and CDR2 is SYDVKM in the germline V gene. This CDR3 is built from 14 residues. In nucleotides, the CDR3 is TGTGCCAGCAGTTTACAGGGGTTCTCCTACGAGCAGTACTTC. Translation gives CASSLQGFSYEQYF.

The CDR3 DNA reads TGCGCCAGCAGCCAAGACGCTCCGGGACAGGGCTCCTACGAGCAGTACTTC. Its translation: CASSQDAPGQGSYEQYF. The V gene is TRBV4-1, the J gene TRBJ2-7, with 9 bases identical to TRBD1. V was pared by 0 bases and J by 0 bases, with 6 bases of the junction left unmatched. Germline lookup yields CDR1 MGHRA and CDR2 YSYEKL. The CDR3 has 17 amino acids.

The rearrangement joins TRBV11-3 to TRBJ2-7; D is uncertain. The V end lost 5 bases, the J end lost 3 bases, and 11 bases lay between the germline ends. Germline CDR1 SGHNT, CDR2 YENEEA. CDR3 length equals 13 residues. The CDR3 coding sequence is TGTGCCAGCAGCCCAGTCTTAAGCTACGAGCAGTACTTC. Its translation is CASSPVLSYEQYF.

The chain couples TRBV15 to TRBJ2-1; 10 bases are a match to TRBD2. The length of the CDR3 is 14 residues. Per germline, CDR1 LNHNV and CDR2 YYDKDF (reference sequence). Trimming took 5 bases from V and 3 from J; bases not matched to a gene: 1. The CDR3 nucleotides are TGTGCCACCAGCCTAGCGGGAGTCTACAATGAGCAGTTCTTC. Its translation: CATSLAGVYNEQFF.

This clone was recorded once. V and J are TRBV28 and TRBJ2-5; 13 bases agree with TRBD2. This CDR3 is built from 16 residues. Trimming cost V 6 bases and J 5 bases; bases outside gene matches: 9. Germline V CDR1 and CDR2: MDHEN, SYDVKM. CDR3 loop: CASRTGLAGIRETQYF. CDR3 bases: TGTGCCAGCAGGACGGGACTAGCGGGGATCCGGGAGACCCAGTACTTC.

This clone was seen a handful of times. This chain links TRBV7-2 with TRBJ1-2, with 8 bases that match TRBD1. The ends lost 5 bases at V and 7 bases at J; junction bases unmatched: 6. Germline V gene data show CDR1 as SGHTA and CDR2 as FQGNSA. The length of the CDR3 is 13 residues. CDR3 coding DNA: TGTGCCAGCAGCCCCGGGACAGGAAGTGGCTACACCTTC. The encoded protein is CASSPGTGSGYTF.

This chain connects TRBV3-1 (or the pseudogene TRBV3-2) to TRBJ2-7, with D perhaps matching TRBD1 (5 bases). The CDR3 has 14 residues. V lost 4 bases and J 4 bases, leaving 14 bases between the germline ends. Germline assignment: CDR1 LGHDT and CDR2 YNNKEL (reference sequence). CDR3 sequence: CASSRAGSGYEQYF. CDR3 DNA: TGTGCCAGCAGCCGGGCAGGGTCTGGTTACGAGCAGTACTTC.